These 28 T cell receptor beta chains originate from one sample sequenced in a study of cytomegalovirus exposure and HLA in healthy donors. With 60 Vbeta and 13 Jbeta primers, the PCR was carried out. TCRdb keeps only in-frame clones here, not all; method: immunoSEQ multiplex PCR. The repertoire holds some 200,000 clones, with 75% to 90% as singletons. The sequencing sample was made of PBMCs. The receptors originated from a man aged 35 to 55 in good health and CMV-seropositive.

This clone was detected a few times. This specimen includes other DNA sequences encoding the same CDR3. The chain combines TRBV7-2 with TRBJ2-3; 7 bases align to TRBD2. The CDR3 is made up of 16 amino acids. Germline CDR1 SGHTA, CDR2 FQGNSA. Unmatched junction bases numbered 6, after V lost 1 base and J lost 2 bases. CDR3 nucleotides: TGTGCCAGCAGCTTAGTTGGCGGGGGTTCCACAGATACGCAGTATTTT. It yields the protein CASSLVGGGSTDTQYF.

The CDR3 DNA is TGTGCCAGCAGCCAAGATCTAACAGGGTATCCGAACACCGGGGAGCTGTTTTTT. Translating it yields CASSQDLTGYPNTGELFF. V is TRBV4-2 and J is TRBJ2-2; D may be TRBD1 (6 bases). The CDR3 runs to 18 residues. CDR1 and CDR2 from the germline V gene are LGHNA and YNFKEQ. Deletions cut 0 bases from V and 0 bases from J, with 14 bases between.

V and J are TRBV5-4 and TRBJ1-2, with D possibly TRBD1 on 5 matching bases. Germline V CDR1 and CDR2: SGHNT, YYREEE (reference sequence). The length of the CDR3 is 15 residues. Trimming removed 1 base from V and 6 bases from J, with 16 bases in between. CDR3 protein: CASSLSQGIFDGYTF. CDR3 coding DNA: TGTGCCAGCAGCTTGAGCCAGGGAATATTCGATGGCTACACCTTC.

Only a few counts were recorded for this clone. Other DNA sequences within the sample encode an identical CDR3. The chain is built from TRBV7-9 and TRBJ1-4, with a possible D match to TRBD1 (5 bases). This CDR3 contains 14 residues. Germline V gives CDR1 SEHNR, CDR2 FQNEAQ (reference sequence). The germline V and J ends were trimmed by 0 bases and 8 bases, with 10 bases remaining between them. CDR3 region: CASSLARDGEKLFF. In DNA, the CDR3 is TGTGCCAGCAGCTTAGCCAGGGATGGAGAAAAACTGTTTTTT.

The J gene is TRBJ2-3, the V gene TRBV6-5; TRBD1 agrees at 8 bases. Germline assignment: CDR1 MNHEY and CDR2 SVGAGI. V gave up 5 bases and J gave up 6 bases; unmatched junction bases: 10. This CDR3 is built from 15 residues. The CDR3 here is CASSAPGGVGDTQYF. As DNA, the CDR3 is TGTGCCAGCAGTGCCCCAGGGGGCGTCGGGGATACGCAGTATTTT.

The chain is built from TRBV4-2 and TRBJ2-3; 8 bases fit TRBD2. The CDR3 has 15 amino acids. Germline CDR1 and CDR2: LGHNA and YNFKEQ. J lost 2 bases, V lost 4 bases, and 5 bases had no gene match. CDR3 DNA sequence: TGTGCCAGCAGCCGGAAGCGGGAGCCCACAGATACGCAGTATTTT. Translated: CASSRKREPTDTQYF.

The CDR3 DNA reads TGTGCCAGCAGAGGGACAGCTAGCAATCAGCCCCAGCATTTT. The encoded protein is CASRGTASNQPQHF. This chain joins TRBV28 and TRBJ1-5; 7 nucleotides line up with TRBD1. From germline, CDR1 is MDHEN and CDR2 SYDVKM. The CDR3 totals 14 residues. Trimming at V came to 6 bases and at J to 0 bases, leaving 2 bases not matched to a gene.

This clone was counted between two and nine times. The chain couples TRBV5-6 to TRBJ2-7; D is perhaps TRBD1 (5 bases). V was shortened by 0 bases and J by 3 bases, with 10 bases between the two germline ends. This CDR3 is 14 amino acids long. The germline V gene encodes CDR1 SGHDT and CDR2 YYEEEE. Written as DNA, the CDR3 is TGTGCCAGCAGCTTGGCGACAGTGAACTACGAGCAGTACTTC. The encoded protein is CASSLATVNYEQYF.

The V gene is TRBV6-5, the J gene TRBJ2-7; TRBD1 matches at 8 bases. Germline values: CDR1 MNHEY, CDR2 SVGAGI. The CDR3 is made up of 14 amino acids. V trimming: 3 bases; J trimming: 6 bases; junction bases outside the gene matches: 7. CDR3 amino acids: CASSYGQGAGEQYF. The CDR3 DNA is TGTGCCAGCAGTTATGGGCAGGGGGCGGGCGAGCAGTACTTC.

This rearrangement joins TRBV2 to TRBJ2-1; 13 nucleotides agree with TRBD2. Per germline, CDR1 SNHLY and CDR2 FYNNEI. CDR3 size: 15 residues. V shed 5 bases, J shed 15 bases, and the junction held 13 bases outside the gene matches. The CDR3 DNA follows: TGTGCCAGCAGTCAAAGGACTAGCGGGGGTGGCTGGTGGTTCTTC. This sequence encodes CASSQRTSGGGWWFF.

The CDR3 DNA reads as TGTGCCAGCAATTCCGAGGGGCTAGCGGGGGCGCTGCAAGAGACCCAGTACTTC. Its protein product is CASNSEGLAGALQETQYF. The J gene is TRBJ2-5, the V gene TRBV28, with TRBD2 matching 10 bases. V lost 7 bases and J lost 2; bases outside the gene matches: 16. The CDR3 spans 18 residues. Germline V gene data show CDR1 as MDHEN and CDR2 as SYDVKM.

V gene TRBV7-2 combines with J gene TRBJ2-3; a weak D match, TRBD1 (5 bases). The V end was cut by 1 base, the J end by 3 bases, with 11 bases between. Per germline, CDR1 SGHTA and CDR2 FQGNSA. This CDR3 region has 15 residues. Here the CDR3 DNA reads TGTGCCAGCAGCTTAGGTCCGACAGCGACAGATACGCAGTATTTT. Translation: CASSLGPTATDTQYF.

A few counts support this clone. The genes are TRBV9 and TRBJ2-7; the match to TRBD2 covers 9 bases. The CDR3 has 14 residues. In germline, CDR1 is SGDLS, CDR2 YYNGEE. With V trimmed by 0 bases and J by 7 bases, 5 bases remained unmatched. The CDR3 protein is CASSVAGTSREQYF. The DNA for the CDR3 is TGTGCCAGCAGCGTAGCCGGGACTAGCAGGGAGCAGTACTTC.

The chain is built from TRBV27 and TRBJ1-3, with D possibly matching TRBD1 (5 bases). The V gene's germline CDR1 is MNHEY and CDR2 SMNVEV (reference sequence). CDR3 size: 17 residues. The V end lost 8 bases, the J end lost 6 bases, and 26 bases lay between the germline ends. The CDR3 nucleotides are TGTGCCAGCGACGGGGGGTCCCTGGTTGTTGTACAAAACACCATATATTTT. Translation gives CASDGGSLVVVQNTIYF.

J is TRBJ2-1 and V is TRBV4-2; no clear D gene. The CDR3 covers 13 residues. V was trimmed by 3 bases and J by 5 bases, leaving 8 bases between them. In germline, CDR1 is LGHNA, CDR2 YNFKEQ. CDR3 in DNA: TGTGCCAGCAGCCAGCCGAGCAACAATGAGCAGTTCTTC. Residues: CASSQPSNNEQFF.

The gene calls are TRBV6-4 and TRBJ1-6; TRBD1 matches at 9 bases. Germline values: CDR1 MRHNA, CDR2 SNTAGT. V was clipped by 2 bases and J by 12 bases; unmatched bases: 5. This CDR3 has 14 amino acids. The CDR3 protein is CASSDQGQGRPLHF. The CDR3 DNA follows: TGTGCCAGCAGTGACCAGGGACAGGGAAGACCCCTCCACTTT.

V usage is TRBV14 and J usage is TRBJ1-6; no firm D call. CDR3 length equals 14 residues. Germline lookup yields CDR1 SGHDN and CDR2 FVKESK. V lost 1 base, J lost 7 bases, and 8 bases lay in between. The CDR3 sequence is CASSQVWQNSPLHF. CDR3 bases: TGTGCCAGCAGCCAAGTGTGGCAGAATTCACCCCTCCACTTT.

Remarks on this clone: Different DNA sequences within this sample yield the same CDR3. The chain employs TRBV28 and TRBJ2-5; D gene ambiguous. Trimming removed 3 bases from V and 4 bases from J, with 9 bases in between. The CDR3 has 13 amino acids. Germline V gene data show CDR1 as MDHEN and CDR2 as SYDVKM. The chain's CDR3 is CASSFSGAETQYF. The CDR3 DNA reads as TGTGCCAGCAGTTTCTCTGGAGCAGAGACCCAGTACTTC.

CDR3 residues: CASSLGGQGYEQYF. The CDR3 DNA is TGTGCCAGCAGCTTAGGGGGACAGGGGTACGAGCAGTACTTC. This rearrangement joins TRBV11-2 to TRBJ2-7, with 10 bases fitting TRBD1. The ends lost 1 base at V and 4 bases at J; junction bases unmatched: 1. This CDR3 has 14 residues. Germline V gene sequence: CDR1 SGHAT, CDR2 FQNNGV. The variable domain in full, with the rest retrieved from reference TRBV11-2 and TRBJ2-7, is EAGVAQSPRYKIIEKRQSVAFWCNPISGHATLYWYQQILGQGPKLLIQFQNNGVVDDSQLPKDRFSAERLKGVDSTLKIQPAKLEDSAVYLCASSLGGQGYEQYFGPGTRLTVT.

The chain carries TRBV5-1 and TRBJ1-1, with 9 positions matching TRBD1. The ends lost 2 bases at V and 0 bases at J; junction bases unmatched: 8. Germline V gene lookup returns CDR1 SGHRS and CDR2 YFSETQ. The CDR3 consists of 17 residues. The CDR3 is CASSFPPGQGMNTEAFF. The CDR3 coding sequence is TGCGCCAGCAGCTTTCCTCCGGGACAGGGTATGAACACTGAAGCTTTCTTT. The whole variable domain, remainder taken from reference TRBV5-1 and TRBJ1-1, is KAGVTQTPRYLIKTRGQQVTLSCSPISGHRSVSWYQQTPGQGLQFLFEYFSETQRNKGNFPGRFSGRQFSNSRSEMNVSTLELGDSALYLCASSFPPGQGMNTEAFFGQGTRLTVV.

The V and J genes are TRBV7-2 and TRBJ1-1; no definite D call. CDR1 SGHTA and CDR2 FQGNSA come from the germline V gene. Trimming removed 5 bases at V and 8 bases at J, with 15 bases between. The CDR3 is made up of 13 amino acids. DNA for the CDR3: TGTGCCAGCAGCCTCACGCGAACAGCAGAAGCTTTCTTT. This codes for CASSLTRTAEAFF.

CDR3 region: CASSLTRQGSSGYTF. CDR3 sequence (DNA): TGTGCCAGCAGCCTAACACGACAGGGATCCTCTGGCTACACCTTC. V and J are TRBV14 and TRBJ1-2; 7 bases line up with TRBD1. J gave up 7 bases and V 4 bases, and 12 bases lay outside the gene matches. The CDR3 runs 15 residues. Germline-derived CDR1 and CDR2 are SGHDN and FVKESK.

This rearrangement joins TRBV7-9 to TRBJ2-1; 8 bases are shared with TRBD2. CDR3 size: 14 residues. Germline V gives CDR1 SEHNR, CDR2 FQNEAQ (reference sequence). J lost 9 bases, V lost 0 bases, and 4 bases had no gene match. The CDR3 DNA reads TGTGCCAGCAGCTTAGCCGGGGGGGTATCTGAGCAGTTCTTC. Protein product: CASSLAGGVSEQFF.

The chain recombines TRBV7-9 with TRBJ2-7, with 10 bases aligning to TRBD1. Germline loops: CDR1 SEHNR, CDR2 FQNEAQ (reference sequence). V was pared by 5 bases and J by 1 base, with 11 bases of the junction left unmatched. This CDR3 has 17 residues. The CDR3 DNA is TGTGCCAGCAGCCTCTTATCCGGGACAGGGGATTCCTACGAGCAGTACTTC. Translated: CASSLLSGTGDSYEQYF.

This clone was detected once. V is TRBV10-1 and J is TRBJ1-1; a possible D gene is TRBD1 (5 bases). The CDR3 loop spans 13 amino acids. Germline values: CDR1 WNHNN, CDR2 SYGVQD (reference sequence). Between the trimmed V and J ends, which lost 5 bases and 2 bases, there was a span of 9 bases. CDR3 sequence (DNA): TGCGCCAGCAGTCGAACAGGTAACACTGAAGCTTTCTTT. Protein sequence: CASSRTGNTEAFF.

The gene calls are TRBV2 and TRBJ1-2; D is unresolved. The germline V and J ends were trimmed by 3 bases and 4 bases, with 9 bases remaining between them. This CDR3 has 13 amino acids. The germline V gene has CDR1 SNHLY and CDR2 FYNNEI. CDR3 bases: TGTGCCAGCAGTGATGGGCCGCGCTATGGCTACACCTTC. Protein product: CASSDGPRYGYTF.

The gene calls are TRBV6-5 and TRBJ1-3, with D possibly TRBD1 on 5 matching bases. Germline CDR1 reads MNHEY; CDR2 reads SVGAGI. The germline V and J ends were trimmed by 10 bases and 2 bases, with 15 bases remaining between them. The length of the CDR3 is 14 residues. CDR3 sequence (DNA): TGTGCCATCCATCAGGGTGTTGCTGGAAACACCATATATTTT. The encoded protein is CAIHQGVAGNTIYF.

The chain links TRBV7-9 to TRBJ2-1; 10 bases match TRBD2. This CDR3 region has 15 residues. Trimming cost V 5 bases and J 4 bases; bases outside gene matches: 5. CDR1 is SEHNR, CDR2 FQNEAQ, per germline (reference sequence). The CDR3 reads CASSATSGAYNEQFF. CDR3 sequence (DNA): TGTGCCAGCAGCGCTACTAGCGGGGCTTACAATGAGCAGTTCTTC.